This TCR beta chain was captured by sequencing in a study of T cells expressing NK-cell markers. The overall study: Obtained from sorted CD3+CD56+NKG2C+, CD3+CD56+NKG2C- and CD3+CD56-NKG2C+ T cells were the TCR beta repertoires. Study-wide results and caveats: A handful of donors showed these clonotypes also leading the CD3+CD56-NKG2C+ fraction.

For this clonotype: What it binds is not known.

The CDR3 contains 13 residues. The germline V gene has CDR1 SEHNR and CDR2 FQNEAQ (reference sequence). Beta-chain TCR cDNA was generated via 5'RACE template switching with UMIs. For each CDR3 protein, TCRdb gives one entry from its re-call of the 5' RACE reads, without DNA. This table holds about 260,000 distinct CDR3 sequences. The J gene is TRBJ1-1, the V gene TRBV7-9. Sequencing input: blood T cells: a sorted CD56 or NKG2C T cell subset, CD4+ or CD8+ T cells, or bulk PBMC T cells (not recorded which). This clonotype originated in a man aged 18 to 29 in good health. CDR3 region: CASSLTAQIEAFF.